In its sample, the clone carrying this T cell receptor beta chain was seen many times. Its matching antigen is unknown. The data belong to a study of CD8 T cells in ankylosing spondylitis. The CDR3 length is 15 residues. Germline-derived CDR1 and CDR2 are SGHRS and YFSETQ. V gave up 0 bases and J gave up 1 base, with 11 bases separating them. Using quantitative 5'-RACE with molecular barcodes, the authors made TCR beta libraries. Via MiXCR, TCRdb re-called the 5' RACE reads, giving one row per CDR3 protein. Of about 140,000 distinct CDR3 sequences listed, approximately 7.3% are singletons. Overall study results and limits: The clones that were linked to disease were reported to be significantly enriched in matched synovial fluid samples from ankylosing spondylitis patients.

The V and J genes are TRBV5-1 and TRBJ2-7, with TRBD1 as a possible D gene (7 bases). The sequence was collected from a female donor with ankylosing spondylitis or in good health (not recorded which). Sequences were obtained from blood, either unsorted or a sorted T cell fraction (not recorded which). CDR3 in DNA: TGCGCCAGCAGCTTGGAATCAGGGGGGTCCTACGAGCAGTACTTC. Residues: CASSLESGGSYEQYF.